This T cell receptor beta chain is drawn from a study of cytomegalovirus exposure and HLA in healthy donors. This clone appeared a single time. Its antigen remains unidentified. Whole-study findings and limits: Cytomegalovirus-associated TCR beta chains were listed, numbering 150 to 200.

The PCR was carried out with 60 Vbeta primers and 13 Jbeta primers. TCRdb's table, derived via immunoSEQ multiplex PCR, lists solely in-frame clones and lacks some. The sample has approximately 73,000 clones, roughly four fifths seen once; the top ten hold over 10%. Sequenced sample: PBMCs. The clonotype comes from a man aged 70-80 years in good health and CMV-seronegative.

The CDR3: CASSLGTGLIEQFF. CDR3 nucleotide sequence: TGTGCCAGCAGCTTGGGGACAGGGTTGATTGAGCAGTTCTTC. The chain links TRBV11-3 to TRBJ2-1, with 9 positions matching TRBD1. Trimming cost V 3 bases and J 9 bases; bases outside gene matches: 6. CDR1 and CDR2 from the germline V gene are SGHNT and YENEEA. The CDR3 runs to 14 residues.